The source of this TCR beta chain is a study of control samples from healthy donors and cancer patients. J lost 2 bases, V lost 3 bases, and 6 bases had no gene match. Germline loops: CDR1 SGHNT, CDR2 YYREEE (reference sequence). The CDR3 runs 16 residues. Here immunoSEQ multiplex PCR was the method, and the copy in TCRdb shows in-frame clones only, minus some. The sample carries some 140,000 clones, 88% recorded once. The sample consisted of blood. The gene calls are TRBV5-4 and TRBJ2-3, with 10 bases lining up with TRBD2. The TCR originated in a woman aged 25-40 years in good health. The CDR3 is CASSSPGLADTDTQYF. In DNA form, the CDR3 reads TGTGCCAGCAGCTCCCCCGGACTAGCGGACACAGATACGCAGTATTTT.